These 30 T cell receptor beta chains were all obtained from the same sample, sequenced in a study of CXCR3-negative and CXCR3-positive naive CD8 T cells. All TRB cDNA libraries came from 5' RACE performed with UMI labels. Each CDR3 protein gets one entry in TCRdb, which reprocessed the 5' RACE reads and gives no DNA. There are 30,000 to 40,000 distinct CDR3 sequences in the sample, with around 13% held by the top ten. The sequencing input was memory CD8+ T cells from blood. These TCRs come from a human donor in good health. Some clones in this sample may be carry-over from other donors' samples.

V and J are TRBV12-3 or TRBV12-4 and TRBJ1-5; there is no DNA to check the TCRdb D call of TRBD1. The CDR3 contains 15 residues. CDR3 residues: CASSPDRGTNQPQHF.

V and J are TRBV5-1 and TRBJ2-7; TCRdb's D call, TRBD2, is unchecked because there is no DNA. The CDR3 length is 14 residues. In germline, CDR1 is SGHRS, CDR2 YFSETQ. The CDR3: CASSTSGRAYEQYF.

The CDR3 spells CASSFLTGAETQYF. The rearrangement uses TRBV28 and TRBJ2-5; TCRdb selects TRBD1, and the lack of DNA leaves this call unchecked. CDR1 and CDR2 (germline): MDHEN, SYDVKM. This CDR3 spans 14 amino acids.

The chain carries TRBV28 and TRBJ1-2; TCRdb reports TRBD1, a call that lacks DNA to check it against. The CDR3 totals 15 residues. Germline lookup yields CDR1 MDHEN and CDR2 SYDVKM. CDR3 sequence reads: CASSLSGGNSYGYTF.

The CDR3 here is CSGRGPSYEQYF. The chain uses TRBV29-1 and TRBJ2-7; TCRdb outputs TRBD2, but without DNA this stays unchecked. The CDR3 has 12 amino acids. Per germline, CDR1 SQVTM and CDR2 ANQGSEA.

The V gene is TRBV15, the J gene TRBJ2-7. CDR1 and CDR2 from the germline V gene are LNHNV and YYDKDF (reference sequence). The CDR3 covers 12 residues. CDR3 residues: CATRIPGGEQYF. Full variable domain (remainder filled in from reference TRBV15 and TRBJ2-7): DAMVIQNPRYQVTQFGKPVTLSCSQTLNHNVMYWYQQKSSQAPKLLFHYYDKDFNNEADTPDNFQSRRPNTSFCFLDIRSPGLGDTAMYLCATRIPGGEQYFGPGTRLTVT.

The rearrangement joins TRBV28 to TRBJ2-4; as DNA is missing, the TRBD1 call by TCRdb cannot be tested. This CDR3 comprises 18 residues. Germline CDR1 is MDHEN and CDR2 is SYDVKM. CDR3 region: CASSPTGNRGLAKNIQYF.

V gene TRBV5-4 combines with J gene TRBJ2-5; TCRdb proposes TRBD2, but this gene call is untestable without DNA. Germline V gene lookup returns CDR1 SGHNT and CDR2 YYREEE (reference sequence). CDR3 length: 15 residues. This CDR3 reads CASSSHPTNQETQYF.

The J gene is TRBJ2-2, the V gene TRBV12-3 or TRBV12-4; TCRdb designates TRBD2, a call that cannot be tested without DNA. This CDR3 has 18 amino acids. This CDR3 is CASSPGLADHGNTGELFF.

This chain links TRBV6-6 with TRBJ2-5; the TCRdb D gene call, TRBD1, has no DNA to confirm it. CDR1 and CDR2 (germline): MNHNY, SVGAGI (reference sequence). The CDR3 is made up of 17 amino acids. The CDR3 sequence is CASSYSISLAGGETQYF.

This chain joins TRBV5-1 and TRBJ2-3; TCRdb's D gene call, TRBD1, goes unchecked for lack of DNA. Germline CDR1 SGHRS, CDR2 YFSETQ. The CDR3 covers 15 residues. This CDR3 is CASSPPGAPIDTQYF.

The chain is built from TRBV11-2 and TRBJ1-1. This CDR3 contains 14 residues. Germline-derived CDR1 and CDR2 are SGHAT and FQNNGV. CDR3 protein: CASSLRSWDTEAFF.

This chain uses TRBV15 with TRBJ2-7; the TCRdb D gene call, TRBD2, has no DNA to confirm it. CDR3 size: 14 residues. Germline CDR1 and CDR2: LNHNV and YYDKDF (reference sequence). This CDR3 is CATSGRAGEMGQYF.

This chain uses TRBV20-1 with TRBJ2-1; the D call from TCRdb, TRBD2, cannot be confirmed without DNA. Germline CDR1 and CDR2: DFQATT and SNEGSKA (reference sequence). CDR3 length: 14 residues. The CDR3 protein is CSARGLAAYNEQFF.

The chain couples TRBV29-1 to TRBJ2-1. CDR3 size: 15 residues. Germline-derived CDR1 and CDR2 are SQVTM and ANQGSEA. The chain's CDR3 is CSVEPVDHFQYEQFF.

V gene TRBV12-3 or TRBV12-4 combines with J gene TRBJ2-7; there is no DNA to check the TCRdb D call of TRBD1. The CDR3 has 15 residues. CDR3 protein: CASSRTDRMDYEQYF.

This chain links TRBV5-1 with TRBJ1-1. CDR1 is SGHRS, CDR2 YFSETQ, per germline. CDR3 length equals 14 residues. The CDR3 is CASSTVGSGGEAFF.

The V call is TRBV7-2, the J call TRBJ2-7. From germline, CDR1 is SGHTA and CDR2 FQGNSA. CDR3 size: 14 residues. The CDR3 loop is CASSLAGVSYEQYF.

The V and J genes are TRBV28 and TRBJ2-1; the TRBD2 assignment by TCRdb is unverifiable without DNA. This CDR3 has 17 residues. The germline V gene encodes CDR1 MDHEN and CDR2 SYDVKM. The CDR3 loop reads CASSLASGGPPLNEQFF.

The CDR3 reads CASSFYQGPYEQYF. The V gene is TRBV12-3 or TRBV12-4, the J gene TRBJ2-7; with no DNA, the TCRdb D assignment of TRBD1 cannot be verified. The CDR3 has 14 amino acids.

The CDR3 sequence is CASSYSAEVSYNEQFF. The chain joins TRBV6-2 or TRBV6-3 to TRBJ2-1. Germline V gene sequence: CDR1 MNHEY, CDR2 SVGEGT. The CDR3 runs 16 residues.

The rearrangement joins TRBV7-6 to TRBJ2-3; TCRdb reports TRBD2, a call that lacks DNA to check it against. The germline V gene encodes CDR1 SGHVS and CDR2 FNYEAQ. The CDR3 runs 15 residues. The CDR3 loop is CASSRLGPNTDTQYF.

The CDR3 region is CAISDGSLYEQYF. The genes are TRBV10-3 and TRBJ2-7. Germline V gene data show CDR1 as ENHRY and CDR2 as SYGVKD. CDR3 size: 13 residues.

The chain links TRBV7-6 to TRBJ2-5; TCRdb calls TRBD1, which cannot be checked without DNA. The CDR3 spans 15 residues. Per germline, CDR1 SGHVS and CDR2 FNYEAQ. The chain's CDR3 is CASTPLGGSLETQYF.

This chain connects TRBV7-7 to TRBJ2-5; without DNA, the TCRdb call of TRBD2 cannot be checked. The CDR3 extends over 15 amino acids. Germline V gene sequence: CDR1 SSHAT, CDR2 FNYEAQ (reference sequence). The CDR3 is CASSFSRGAGETQYF.

The chain recombines TRBV28 with TRBJ1-5; lacking DNA, the TRBD1 call made by TCRdb goes unchecked. The length of the CDR3 is 13 residues. Per the germline V gene, CDR1 is MDHEN and CDR2 is SYDVKM. The CDR3 region is CASSFTGGEPQHF.

The V and J genes are TRBV10-3 and TRBJ2-7; TCRdb selects TRBD2, and the lack of DNA leaves this call unchecked. Germline CDR1 reads ENHRY; CDR2 reads SYGVKD. There are 13 residues in the CDR3. CDR3 amino acids: CAISSSGPYEQYF.

The CDR3 loop is CASSFQSNEQFF. The J gene is TRBJ2-1, the V gene TRBV28. Germline loops: CDR1 MDHEN, CDR2 SYDVKM. The CDR3 is made up of 12 amino acids.

The rearrangement uses TRBV6-5 and TRBJ2-5; TCRdb's D call of TRBD2 is untestable without DNA. Germline-derived CDR1 and CDR2 are MNHEY and SVGAGI. CDR3 length equals 14 residues. The CDR3 is CASSLSGAQETQYF.

The rearrangement joins TRBV29-1 to TRBJ2-7; there is no DNA to check the TCRdb D call of TRBD1. The CDR3 loop spans 14 amino acids. From germline, CDR1 is SQVTM and CDR2 ANQGSEA. The CDR3: CSVEGQGAPYEQYF.